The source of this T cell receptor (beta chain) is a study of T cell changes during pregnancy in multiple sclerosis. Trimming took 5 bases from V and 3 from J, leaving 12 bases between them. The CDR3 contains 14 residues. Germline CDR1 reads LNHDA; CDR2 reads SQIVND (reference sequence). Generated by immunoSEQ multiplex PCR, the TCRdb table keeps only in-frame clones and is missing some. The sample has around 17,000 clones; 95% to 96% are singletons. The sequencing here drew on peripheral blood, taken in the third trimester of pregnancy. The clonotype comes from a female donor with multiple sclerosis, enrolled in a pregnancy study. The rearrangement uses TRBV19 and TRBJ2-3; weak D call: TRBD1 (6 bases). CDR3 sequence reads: CASSQQGPTDTQYF. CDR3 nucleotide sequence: TGTGCCAGTAGTCAACAGGGACCAACAGATACGCAGTATTTT.